The T cell receptor beta chain under discussion was sequenced for a study of T cells in Graves' hyperthyroidism and ophthalmopathy. Study-wide results and caveats: Ophthalmopathy, as predicted by the model, came a median about six months after the prediction.

As for this clonotype: The antigen is not known.

TCR beta CDR3 sequences were amplified from RNA transcripts. HTBI primers were employed in a first-round RT-PCR of the TCR CDR3. TCRdb processed the multiplex PCR reads anew with MiXCR; each CDR3 protein has one entry. The sample includes over 700,000 distinct CDR3 sequences, approximately 18% of them seen just once. From germline, CDR1 is DFQATT and CDR2 SNEGSKA (reference sequence). The CDR3 spans 11 residues. The trim removed 7 bases at V and 9 bases at J, leaving 5 bases unmatched. This chain connects TRBV20-1 to TRBJ2-1; 8 positions agree with TRBD2. Sequencing used blood. This clonotype originated in a woman aged 45-59 years with Graves' hyperthyroidism that later progressed to Graves' ophthalmopathy. The CDR3, as DNA: TGCAGTGGACGGGGGGGATCTGAGCAGTTCTTC. Its protein product is CSGRGGSEQFF.